This T cell receptor (beta chain) was sequenced in a study of cytomegalovirus exposure and HLA in healthy donors. Study findings and constraints: Later analysis placed DRB1 highest and HLA-C lowest in TCR association rates, which differed by HLA locus.

Germline CDR1 reads ENHRY; CDR2 reads SYGVKD. Trimming took 5 bases from V and 4 from J; bases not matched to a gene: 3. CDR3 length: 13 residues. Concerning this clone itself: Its target is unknown.

The study ran its PCR with 60 Vbeta and 13 Jbeta primers. This table comes from immunoSEQ multiplex PCR, and its TCRdb copy is limited to in-frame clones, with some not included. The profile shows over 100,000 clones, just under 80% of them singletons. The sequence came from a male donor in good health and CMV-seronegative. The sequencing input was PBMCs. This chain uses TRBV10-3 with TRBJ1-1, with TRBD1 identical over 8 bases. The CDR3 region is CAISPQGVTEAFF. For the CDR3, the DNA is TGTGCCATCAGTCCACAGGGGGTCACTGAAGCTTTCTTT.